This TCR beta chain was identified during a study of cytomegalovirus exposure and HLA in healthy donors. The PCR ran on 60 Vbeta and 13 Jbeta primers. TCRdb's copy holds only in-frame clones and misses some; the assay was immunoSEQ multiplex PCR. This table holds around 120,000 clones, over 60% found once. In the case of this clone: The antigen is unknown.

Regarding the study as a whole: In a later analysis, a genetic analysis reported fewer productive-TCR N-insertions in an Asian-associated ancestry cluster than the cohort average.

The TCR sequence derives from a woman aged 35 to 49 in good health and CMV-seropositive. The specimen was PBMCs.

In nucleotides, the CDR3 is TGCGCCAGCAGCCAAGTAGGGACAGGGGGAGCGGACTATGGCTACACCTTC. Translating it yields CASSQVGTGGADYGYTF. The rearrangement links TRBV4-3 to TRBJ1-2; TRBD1 matches 11 bases. The CDR3 covers 17 residues. The V gene's germline CDR1 is LGHNA and CDR2 YSLEER. The V segment lost 1 base and the J segment 3 bases; nucleotides outside the gene matches: 7.